Listed below are T cell receptor beta chains from one sample, sequenced in a study of blood T cells in healthy people across ages. MiXCR was run by TCRdb on the 5' RACE reads, yielding one entry per CDR3 protein. In the table there are some 1.7 million distinct CDR3 sequences, approximately 30% of which are singletons. Source material: blood. These receptors all come from a woman aged 30 to 39 in good health. CDR3s include the opening cysteine and the closing phenylalanine or tryptophan.

CDR3aa: CAWAIDIWDNGYTF; v_gene: TRBV30; j_gene: TRBJ1-2
CDR3aa: CASSLGGGGRAPQHF; v_gene: TRBV7-2; j_gene: TRBJ1-5
CDR3aa: CSAYRGSDTDTQYF; v_gene: TRBV20-1; j_gene: TRBJ2-3
CDR3aa: CASSAYQRGTYEQYF; v_gene: TRBV6-5; j_gene: TRBJ2-7
CDR3aa: CASSAFTGIDTQYF; v_gene: TRBV5-1; j_gene: TRBJ2-3
CDR3aa: CANSFSGGRGEQYF; v_gene: TRBV7-9; j_gene: TRBJ2-7
CDR3aa: CASSPTTSGTYNEQFF; v_gene: TRBV6-1; j_gene: TRBJ2-1
CDR3aa: CSAGKREGGETQFF; v_gene: TRBV29-1; j_gene: TRBJ2-1
CDR3aa: CASSEGTGSAYEQYF; v_gene: TRBV25-1; j_gene: TRBJ2-7
CDR3aa: CSADPGTSGSGKTQYF; v_gene: TRBV20-1; j_gene: TRBJ2-5
CDR3aa: CASSSTTSTDTQYF; v_gene: TRBV5-1; j_gene: TRBJ2-3
CDR3aa: CAISLAGTEYGYTF; v_gene: TRBV5-1; j_gene: TRBJ1-2
CDR3aa: CASSLGLASTGELFF; v_gene: TRBV6-6; j_gene: TRBJ2-2
CDR3aa: CASSKTSSSGVPGNTIYF; v_gene: TRBV21-1; j_gene: TRBJ1-3
CDR3aa: CASSQETRNTDTQYF; v_gene: TRBV3-1; j_gene: TRBJ2-3
CDR3aa: CASRGRAGPYEQYF; v_gene: TRBV6-2/TRBV6-3; j_gene: TRBJ2-7
CDR3aa: CATSPGGGEHQPQHF; v_gene: TRBV15; j_gene: TRBJ1-5
CDR3aa: CASSSHTRDRDYEQYF; v_gene: TRBV7-9; j_gene: TRBJ2-7
CDR3aa: CATSARVMDSSNGYTF; v_gene: TRBV15; j_gene: TRBJ1-2
CDR3aa: CSARGPVADYNEQFF; v_gene: TRBV20-1; j_gene: TRBJ2-1
CDR3aa: CASGDGFYEQYF; v_gene: TRBV12-5; j_gene: TRBJ2-7
CDR3aa: CASSPAGTPGENIQYF; v_gene: TRBV7-9; j_gene: TRBJ2-4
CDR3aa: CASSYARESHEQYF; v_gene: TRBV6-5; j_gene: TRBJ2-7
CDR3aa: CSASPRVWQGSPSQPQHF; v_gene: TRBV20-1; j_gene: TRBJ1-5
CDR3aa: CASSIFPRGHYGYTF; v_gene: TRBV19; j_gene: TRBJ1-2
CDR3aa: CASRTQGVSYNEQFF; v_gene: TRBV28; j_gene: TRBJ2-1
CDR3aa: CASSGTSSGPYNEQFF; v_gene: TRBV9; j_gene: TRBJ2-1
CDR3aa: CASSPTGRSSYNEQFF; v_gene: TRBV6-5; j_gene: TRBJ2-1
CDR3aa: CASSTRGSSNEQFF; v_gene: TRBV3-1; j_gene: TRBJ2-1
CDR3aa: CASSWGLAGNNEQFF; v_gene: TRBV12-3/TRBV12-4; j_gene: TRBJ2-1
CDR3aa: CSARPRLAGGAGELFF; v_gene: TRBV29-1; j_gene: TRBJ2-2
CDR3aa: CASSYPRSGGSYEQYF; v_gene: TRBV6-6; j_gene: TRBJ2-7
CDR3aa: CASSLQDRGEKLFF; v_gene: TRBV12-3/TRBV12-4; j_gene: TRBJ1-4
CDR3aa: CSVEDYGVYNEQFF; v_gene: TRBV29-1; j_gene: TRBJ2-1
CDR3aa: CASSRYRGTSGSARRETQYF; v_gene: TRBV7-9; j_gene: TRBJ2-5